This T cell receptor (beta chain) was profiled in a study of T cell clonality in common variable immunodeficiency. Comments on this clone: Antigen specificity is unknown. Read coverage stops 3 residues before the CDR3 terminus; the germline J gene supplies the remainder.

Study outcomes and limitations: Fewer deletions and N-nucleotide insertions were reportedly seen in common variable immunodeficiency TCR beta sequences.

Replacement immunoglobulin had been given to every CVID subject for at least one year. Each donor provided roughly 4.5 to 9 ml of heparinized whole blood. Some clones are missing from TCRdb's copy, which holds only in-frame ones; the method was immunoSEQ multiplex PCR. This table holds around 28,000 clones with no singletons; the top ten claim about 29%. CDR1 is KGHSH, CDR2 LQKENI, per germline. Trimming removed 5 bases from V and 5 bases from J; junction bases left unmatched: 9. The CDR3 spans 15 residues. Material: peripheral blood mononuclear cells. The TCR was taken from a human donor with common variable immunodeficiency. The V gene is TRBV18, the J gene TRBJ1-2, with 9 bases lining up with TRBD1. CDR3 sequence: CASSLQGAPTYGYTF. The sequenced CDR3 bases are TGTGCCAGCTCATTACAGGGGGCGCCGACGTATGGC.